This is a list of T cell receptor beta chains from one sample in a study of technical replicates of blood from a few donors. Produced via immunoSEQ multiplex PCR; TCRdb's table is partial and in-frame only. The profile shows 9,500 to 15,000 clones, roughly 79% of them singletons. The specimen was PBMCs. These receptors came from a human donor in good health. Each CDR3 is given with its conserved first and last residue. Fields, in order: clone size, D gene, J gene, V gene, CDR3 protein, CDR3 DNA. The D gene is left open where the match is weak. The size entry is marked missing in some rows and otherwise reads once, few, many or a size class.

NA TRBD2 TRBJ2-1 TRBV6-1 CASREEGLAGGYNEQFF TGTGCCAGCAGAGAAGAAGGACTAGCGGGAGGTTACAATGAGCAGTTCTTC
NA NA TRBJ1-1 TRBV6-5 CASSYGQGDTEAFF TGTGCCAGCAGTTACGGGCAGGGCGACACTGAAGCTTTCTTT
NA NA TRBJ1-4 TRBV4-1 CASSQDWSEKLFF TGCGCCAGCAGCCAAGATTGGAGTGAAAAACTGTTTTTT
NA TRBD2 TRBJ2-2 TRBV7-3 CASSLTAGAPRELFF TGTGCCAGCAGCTTAACAGCGGGAGCCCCGCGGGAGCTGTTTTTT
NA TRBD1 TRBJ1-1 TRBV27 CASSLRATGQGGNTEAFF TGTGCCAGCAGCTTGCGGGCAACGGGACAGGGAGGGAACACTGAAGCTTTCTTT
few TRBD1 TRBJ1-4 TRBV30 CAWSSGTGDEKLFF TGTGCCTGGAGTTCCGGGACAGGGGACGAAAAACTGTTTTTT
NA NA TRBJ2-1 TRBV18 CASSSYGPDNEQFF TGTGCCAGCTCATCTTATGGGCCTGACAATGAGCAGTTCTTC
NA TRBD2 TRBJ2-1 TRBV6-5 CASSYSAGGGNEQFF TGTGCCAGCAGTTACTCGGCGGGAGGCGGCAATGAGCAGTTCTTC
few TRBD2 TRBJ2-2 TRBV5-1 CASSLAPSGGLHTGELFF TGCGCCAGCAGCTTGGCCCCTAGCGGGGGACTACACACCGGGGAGCTGTTTTTT
NA NA TRBJ2-7 TRBV29-1 CSVGVSGYEQYF TGCAGCGTTGGTGTTTCGGGCTACGAGCAGTACTTC
NA TRBD1 TRBJ1-3 TRBV7-3 CASSSGQIGNTIYF TGTGCCAGCAGCTCGGGACAGATAGGAAACACCATATATTTT
NA TRBD1 TRBJ1-4 TRBV6-6 CASSYGTGEKLFF TGTGCCAGCAGTTACGGGACAGGGGAAAAACTGTTTTTT
NA NA TRBJ2-1 TRBV5-1 CASSRDTGTYNEQFF TGCGCCAGCAGCCGGGATACTGGGACCTACAATGAGCAGTTCTTC
NA TRBD1 TRBJ2-1 TRBV27 CASSSRQGTSANEQFF TGTGCCAGCAGTTCACGACAGGGGACATCGGCCAATGAGCAGTTCTTC
NA NA TRBJ2-2 TRBV5-1 CASSLASDSFSGELFF TGCGCCAGCAGCTTGGCCAGTGACTCTTTTTCCGGGGAGCTGTTTTTT
NA TRBD2 TRBJ2-1 TRBV10-3 CAISEASGPYNEQFF TGTGCCATCAGTGAGGCTAGCGGACCATACAATGAGCAGTTCTTC
NA TRBD2 TRBJ2-2 TRBV4-2 CASSQEGTTNTGELFF TGTGCCAGCAGCCAAGAAGGGACTACAAACACCGGGGAGCTGTTTTTT
NA TRBD1 TRBJ1-4 TRBV5-1 CASSLGQGANEKLFF TGCGCCAGCAGCCTTGGACAGGGGGCGAATGAAAAACTGTTTTTT
NA TRBD1 TRBJ1-1 TRBV2 CASRTQGGTEAFF TGTGCCAGCAGGACACAGGGGGGCACTGAAGCTTTCTTT
few NA TRBJ1-1 TRBV7-9 CASSLAGGGRTEAFF TGTGCCAGCAGCCTAGCGGGTGGGGGGAGGACTGAAGCTTTCTTT
NA TRBD1 TRBJ1-2 TRBV18 CASSGTGAEGYTF TGTGCCAGCTCCGGGACAGGGGCAGAGGGCTACACCTTC
NA NA TRBJ2-3 TRBV15 CATSREYGRQDTQYF TGTGCCACCAGCAGAGAATACGGTCGTCAAGATACGCAGTATTTT
NA NA TRBJ1-2 TRBV19 CASSGRSNYGYTF TGTGCCAGCTCCGGGAGATCTAACTATGGCTACACCTTC
few NA TRBJ1-5 TRBV11-2 CASSLGGENGQPQHF TGTGCCAGCAGCTTAGGTGGGGAGAATGGTCAGCCCCAGCATTTT
NA NA TRBJ2-7 TRBV5-1 CASSFLDSRAYEQYF TGCGCCAGCAGCTTCCTCGACAGTAGGGCCTACGAGCAGTACTTC
NA NA TRBJ2-1 TRBV14 CASSPVRTSNEQFF TGTGCCAGCAGCCCGGTTCGCACCTCGAATGAGCAGTTCTTC
NA TRBD2 TRBJ2-1 TRBV5-4 CASSSGGGTEAYNEQFF TGTGCCAGCAGCTCGGGGGGTGGTACAGAAGCCTACAATGAGCAGTTCTTC
NA TRBD2 TRBJ2-1 TRBV5-1 CASSFTSAAEQFF TGCGCCAGCAGCTTCACTAGCGCGGCTGAGCAGTTCTTC
NA NA TRBJ2-5 TRBV28 CASKEGRGYQETQYF TGTGCCAGCAAGGAGGGCAGGGGGTACCAAGAGACCCAGTACTTC
NA TRBD2 TRBJ2-1 TRBV29-1 CSVMGLAGSSEQFF TGCAGCGTTATGGGACTAGCGGGTAGCAGTGAGCAGTTCTTC
NA TRBD2 TRBJ2-5 TRBV5-1 CASSLDVAGRTETQYF TGCGCCAGCAGCCTCGACGTAGCGGGAAGGACAGAGACCCAGTACTTC
NA TRBD1 TRBJ1-5 TRBV4-1 CASSQDSGQGLDSNQPQHF TGCGCCAGCAGCCAAGATTCGGGACAGGGATTGGATAGCAATCAGCCCCAGCATTTT
NA NA TRBJ2-1 TRBV11-2 CASSLDGPLDEQFF TGTGCCAGCAGCTTAGATGGCCCTCTCGATGAGCAGTTCTTC
NA TRBD2 TRBJ2-1 TRBV5-1 CASSFRAGVGGEQFF TGCGCCAGCAGCTTCAGAGCGGGAGTCGGTGGTGAGCAGTTCTTC
NA NA TRBJ2-1 TRBV19 CASSIGRWRAYNEQFF TGTGCCAGTAGTATAGGAAGATGGCGGGCATACAATGAGCAGTTCTTC
NA TRBD2 TRBJ2-7 TRBV7-9 CASSPASGRFYEQYF TGTGCCAGCAGCCCGGCTAGCGGGAGGTTTTACGAGCAGTACTTC
NA TRBD2 TRBJ2-5 TRBV2 CASSGTSGARETQYF TGTGCCAGCAGTGGGACTAGCGGAGCCCGGGAGACCCAGTACTTC
NA NA TRBJ2-5 TRBV5-1 CASSSSGFQETQYF TGCGCCAGCAGCTCCTCCGGGTTCCAAGAGACCCAGTACTTC